The T cell receptor (beta chain) under discussion was sequenced for a study of OX40 agonist ivuxolimab in advanced cancers. On the study more broadly: Across the patients, intravenous ivuxolimab was delivered every 2 weeks at 0.01 to 10 mg/kg.

Clones were read by immunoSEQ multiplex PCR, and TCRdb kept only the in-frame ones, dropping some. Here the sample spans about 50,000 clones, roughly 73% being singletons. Broader study findings: The CD4+ and CD8+ T cells in the blood had expanded clonally by week 6 at 0.1 to 3.0 mg/kg. Antigens targeted by the expanded peripheral T cells were not determined.

The CDR3 is made up of 15 amino acids. Germline CDR1 is MDHEN and CDR2 is SYDVKM. The J segment lost 0 bases and the V segment lost 9 bases, leaving 8 bases of the junction unmatched. It was autoimmune disease history or systemic immunosuppression that excluded patients. This clone occurred a few times. What it binds is unknown. V and J are TRBV28 and TRBJ2-1; 7 bases align to TRBD2. This sample comprised CD4+ or CD8+ T cells sorted from blood, obtained in a trial of the OX40 agonist ivuxolimab. This sequence originates from an adult with an advanced solid tumor such as melanoma, head and neck, liver or kidney cancer. DNA of the CDR3: TGTGCCAGTCGACCTCGGGACTACTCCTACAATGAGCAGTTCTTC. Its protein is CASRPRDYSYNEQFF. Together with reference TRBV28 and TRBJ2-1, the CDR3 gives the full variable domain: DVKVTQSSRYLVKRTGEKVFLECVQDMDHENMFWYRQDPGLGLRLIYFSYDVKMKEKGDIPEGYSVSREKKERFSLILESASTNQTSMYLCASRPRDYSYNEQFFGPGTRLTVL.